What follows describes a single T cell receptor (beta chain). Its antigen is unknown. This specimen belongs to a study of identical twins. Regarding the study as a whole: Abundant beta clonotypes from cord blood bore fewer insertions; memory repertoires lacked this pattern.

Template switching added a universal primer site; cDNA carried unique molecular identifiers. A single record per CDR3 protein comes from TCRdb applying MiXCR to the 5' RACE reads. The data show about 660,000 distinct CDR3 sequences, over 8.5% seen once. V shed 5 bases and J shed 0 bases, with 13 bases lying between them. Germline CDR1 reads SQVTM; CDR2 reads ANQGSEA. The CDR3 is made up of 14 amino acids. The sample also formed part of further work on yellow fever vaccine responses in identical twins.

The chain combines TRBV29-1 with TRBJ1-2; D perhaps matches TRBD1 (6 bases). The sequencing sample was made of PBMCs. The TCR comes from a woman younger than 30 in good health. Here the CDR3 reads CSVLGGTPNYGYTF. In DNA, the CDR3 is TGCAGCGTTTTAGGGGGGACACCTAACTATGGCTACACCTTC. Drawing the rest from reference TRBV29-1 and TRBJ1-2, the complete variable domain is SAVISQKPSRDICQRGTSLTIQCQVDSQVTMMFWYRQQPGQSLTLIATANQGSEATYESGFVIDKFPISRPNLTFSTLTVSNMSPEDSSIYLCSVLGGTPNYGYTFGSGTRLTVV.